This TCR beta chain was sequenced for a study of post-analysis software for immune sequencing data. The study, taken as a whole, reports: People with multiple sclerosis had a significantly lower normalized Chao1 diversity than controls did. When patients were compared with controls, 4 or 5 TRBV segments were more frequent, TRBV5-6, TRBV5-1 and TRBV20-1 among them.

Trimming cost V 4 bases and J 1 base, with 12 bases left between them. The V gene's germline CDR1 is SGHTA and CDR2 FQGTGA. The CDR3 is 15 amino acids. Researchers reported that TCR beta cDNA libraries carried unique molecular identifiers. It was from about 0.98 to 11 million T cells that 530,000 or so cDNA molecules came. TCRdb reprocessed the PCR reads with MiXCR, giving one entry per CDR3 protein. The sample includes almost 700,000 distinct CDR3 sequences, roughly three fifths seen only once; the top ten take around 11%. In regard to this clonotype: Its target is unknown.

The source of this sequence is a girl aged 2 to 9 with multiple sclerosis. The source material was blood. The chain carries TRBV7-3 and TRBJ2-3, with D possibly TRBD2 on 5 matching bases. The CDR3 reads CASSSLGAGTDTQYF. The CDR3 bases are TGTGCCAGCAGCTCCCTCGGAGCGGGCACAGATACGCAGTATTTT.